This T cell receptor (beta chain) comes out of a study of cytomegalovirus exposure and HLA in healthy donors. Study conclusions and caveats: HLA allele associations emerged for 17,000 or so TCR beta sequences in a later analysis, at 0.05 false discovery rate. The study recorded some 160 TCR beta chains that were cytomegalovirus-associated.

Turning to this clone: Its target is unknown.

The trim removed 9 bases at V and 6 bases at J, leaving 9 bases unmatched. CDR1 is LNHNV, CDR2 YYDKDF, per germline (reference sequence). This CDR3 has 14 amino acids. PCR employed 60 Vbeta and 13 Jbeta primers. Study processing details: A follow-up analysis tallied around 76 million unique TCR beta chains, 8.5 million to 14 million shared. Here immunoSEQ multiplex PCR was the method, and the copy in TCRdb shows in-frame clones only, minus some. The V and J calls and the clone size are those of that table, but D and trimming were determined from the DNA. This sample has 90,000 to 120,000 clones, with about three quarters found just once.

The sample consisted of PBMCs. V is TRBV15 and J is TRBJ2-2; 8 bases map to TRBD2. The receptor was isolated from a man aged 60 to 69 in good health and CMV-seropositive. The CDR3 nucleotides are TGTGCCACTCGGGGGGGTGTGGGCGCCGGGGAGCTGTTTTTT. It is translated as CATRGGVGAGELFF.